These 21 T cell receptor beta chains were sequenced from one sample in a study of blood T cell repertoires in COVID-19. Sequencing used immunoSEQ multiplex PCR; TCRdb keeps in-frame clones, though not all of them. The sample has some 64,000 clones, more than 60% seen once. The sample comprised peripheral blood. The receptors come from a human donor in a cohort sampled during active COVID-19.

The chain couples TRBV5-6 to TRBJ2-2; unclear D gene. The germline gives CDR1 SGHDT, CDR2 YYEEEE. CDR3 length equals 15 residues. With 2 bases removed from V and 4 bases from J, the gap between germline ends came to 12 bases. Written as DNA, the CDR3 is TGTGCCAGCAGCTTAGGCCCCTCGGGCACCGGGGAGCTGTTTTTT. The encoded protein is CASSLGPSGTGELFF.

The chain couples TRBV5-8 to TRBJ1-5; TRBD1 agrees at 7 bases. V lost 4 bases and J lost 0; bases outside the gene matches: 10. The CDR3 has 17 amino acids. CDR1 is SGHTS, CDR2 YDEGEE, per germline. The DNA of the CDR3 is TGTGCCAGCAGCGGGACAGCAGTGACGTATAGCAATCAGCCCCAGCATTTT. It specifies CASSGTAVTYSNQPQHF.

The V call is TRBV28, the J call TRBJ1-5; 7 bases are shared with TRBD1. Germline trimming cut 5 bases from V and 4 bases from J; bases unmatched to any gene: 8. The germline gives CDR1 MDHEN, CDR2 SYDVKM. This CDR3 has 15 amino acids. This CDR3 reads CASSTRLRGNQPQHF. CDR3 DNA sequence: TGTGCCAGCAGTACTAGACTCAGGGGGAATCAGCCCCAGCATTTT.

J is TRBJ2-2 and V is TRBV5-4, with 12 bases that match TRBD1. Trimming took 5 bases from V and 4 from J; bases not matched to a gene: 6. The length of the CDR3 is 16 residues. CDR1 is SGHNT, CDR2 YYREEE, per germline (reference sequence). The CDR3 sequence: CASSPGQGALTGELFF. The CDR3 DNA follows: TGTGCCAGCAGTCCGGGACAGGGGGCTCTCACCGGGGAGCTGTTTTTT.

J is TRBJ1-1 and V is TRBV18; D might be TRBD1 (6 bases). The CDR3 extends over 16 amino acids. The germline V and J ends were trimmed by 6 bases and 1 base, with 18 bases remaining between them. Germline loops: CDR1 KGHSH, CDR2 LQKENI. The CDR3, as DNA: TGTGCCAGCTCGCCTATATCACAGGGACCGAACACTGAAGCTTTCTTT. Protein sequence: CASSPISQGPNTEAFF.

This rearrangement joins TRBV2 to TRBJ2-3; 9 nucleotides line up with TRBD2. CDR1 is SNHLY and CDR2 is FYNNEI in the germline V gene. Germline trimming cut 2 bases from V and 5 bases from J; bases unmatched to any gene: 5. The CDR3 is 15 amino acids. This CDR3 is CASSEPSGVRDTQYF. The CDR3 DNA is TGTGCCAGCAGTGAACCTAGCGGGGTCAGAGATACGCAGTATTTT.

The chain uses TRBV6-2 or TRBV6-3 and TRBJ2-2; a possible D gene is TRBD1 (6 bases). Germline CDR1 reads MNHEY; CDR2 reads SVGEGT. V was trimmed by 6 bases and J by 7 bases, leaving 18 bases between them. This CDR3 contains 15 residues. Here the CDR3 reads CASSLTTGFYGELFF. DNA of the CDR3: TGTGCCAGCAGCCTAACCACAGGGTTTTACGGGGAGCTGTTTTTT.

This sequence joins TRBV9 and TRBJ2-5; TRBD1 agrees at 7 bases. J was trimmed by 5 bases and V by 0 bases; bases with no gene match: 10. Looked up from germline, CDR1 is SGDLS and CDR2 is YYNGEE. The CDR3 length is 16 residues. The CDR3 DNA sequence: TGTGCCAGCAGCGTAGGAGAACGGGGACAGTGGGAGACCCAGTACTTC. Residues: CASSVGERGQWETQYF.

The rearrangement uses TRBV30 and TRBJ1-3; no clear D gene. CDR3 length equals 16 residues. V was shortened by 4 bases and J by 3 bases, with 19 bases between the two germline ends. Germline V CDR1 and CDR2: GTSNPN, SVGIG (reference sequence). The CDR3 protein is CAWTRSGVGGGNTIYF. The CDR3 DNA reads TGTGCCTGGACCCGGTCCGGGGTAGGAGGTGGAAACACCATATATTTT.

The rearrangement joins TRBV20-1 to TRBJ1-2; D perhaps matches TRBD1 (6 bases). The CDR3 loop spans 13 amino acids. Germline CDR1 is DFQATT and CDR2 is SNEGSKA (reference sequence). Trimming pared 3 bases from V and 7 bases from J, leaving 15 bases between. Written as DNA, the CDR3 is TGCAGTGCTAGTGGGTCAGGGGAAGGTGGCTACACCTTC. It specifies CSASGSGEGGYTF.

This clone showed up just once. The rearrangement joins TRBV18 to TRBJ1-5; TRBD1 aligns across 7 bases. The CDR3 covers 13 residues. Looked up from germline, CDR1 is KGHSH and CDR2 is LQKENI. J gave up 7 bases and V 8 bases, and 8 bases lay outside the gene matches. The CDR3, as DNA: TGTGCCAGCGCATCAGGGGGTGGGCAGCCCCAGCATTTT. It is translated as CASASGGGQPQHF.

The chain employs TRBV15 and TRBJ2-3; 8 bases map to TRBD1. The CDR3 loop spans 16 amino acids. Germline V CDR1 and CDR2: LNHNV, YYDKDF (reference sequence). V gave up 3 bases and J gave up 2 bases; unmatched junction bases: 7. Here the CDR3 DNA reads TGTGCCACCAGCAGGCAGCGGACAGGGATCACAGATACGCAGTATTTT. This translates into CATSRQRTGITDTQYF.

This clone has just a few counts. The chain links TRBV28 to TRBJ1-1; D unclear. The V end was cut by 3 bases, the J end by 6 bases, with 11 bases between. The CDR3 is 13 amino acids. CDR1 and CDR2 (germline): MDHEN, SYDVKM. The CDR3 here is CASSLVGPPEAFF. The CDR3 DNA sequence: TGTGCCAGCAGTTTGGTTGGCCCCCCTGAAGCTTTCTTT.

The V call is TRBV5-1, the J call TRBJ1-3, with D tentatively TRBD1 (5 bases). V was shortened by 0 bases and J by 0 bases, with 7 bases between the two germline ends. The germline V gene encodes CDR1 SGHRS and CDR2 YFSETQ. The CDR3 runs 15 residues. The CDR3 loop is CASSLEGLSGNTIYF. The CDR3 bases are TGCGCCAGCAGCTTGGAGGGACTCTCTGGAAACACCATATATTTT.

The chain uses TRBV5-1 and TRBJ1-1, with D tentatively TRBD1 (6 bases). This CDR3 spans 17 amino acids. Germline V gives CDR1 SGHRS, CDR2 YFSETQ. Deletions cut 3 bases from V and 1 base from J, with 19 bases between. The CDR3 coding sequence is TGCGCCAGCAGCTCGGGCAGGGGCGGTAGTAAGAACACTGAAGCTTTCTTT. It translates to CASSSGRGGSKNTEAFF.

CDR3 loop: CASSYVGTGGGYTF. In nucleotides, the CDR3 is TGTGCCAGCAGTTACGTCGGGACAGGGGGTGGCTACACCTTC. This chain connects TRBV6-2 or TRBV6-3 to TRBJ1-2; 11 nucleotides line up with TRBD1. Germline assignment: CDR1 MNHEY and CDR2 SVGEGT. This CDR3 spans 14 amino acids. With 2 bases clipped from V and 7 bases from J, the junction kept 3 bases outside the gene matches.

The chain recombines TRBV3-1 (or the pseudogene TRBV3-2) with TRBJ2-7, with D perhaps TRBD1 (5 bases). This CDR3 comprises 13 residues. In germline, CDR1 is LGHDT, CDR2 YNNKEL (reference sequence). The germline V and J ends were trimmed by 1 base and 2 bases, with 6 bases remaining between them. CDR3 in amino acids: CASSQAGTYEQYF. CDR3 DNA sequence: TGTGCCAGCAGCCAAGCAGGGACCTACGAGCAGTACTTC.

The V call is TRBV19, the J call TRBJ2-3; a weak D match, TRBD2 (6 bases). CDR1 and CDR2 (germline): LNHDA, SQIVND (reference sequence). The CDR3 spans 15 residues. V was pared by 3 bases and J by 1 base, with 11 bases between. CDR3 amino acids: CASSIGDFGTDTQYF. CDR3 sequence (DNA): TGTGCCAGTAGTATCGGGGACTTCGGCACAGATACGCAGTATTTT.

The rearrangement links TRBV5-6 to TRBJ1-4; maybe TRBD1 (5 bases). CDR3 length: 14 residues. CDR1 is SGHDT, CDR2 YYEEEE, per germline. Trimming took off 0 bases at V and 3 bases at J, with 6 bases between the two ends. CDR3 bases: TGTGCCAGCAGCTTGGTAGGGGCTAATGAAAAACTGTTTTTT. Translating gives CASSLVGANEKLFF.

This clone has just a few counts. The J gene is TRBJ1-5, the V gene TRBV5-1, with 8 bases identical to TRBD1. This CDR3 has 15 residues. Trimming at V came to 4 bases and at J to 3 bases, leaving 6 bases not matched to a gene. Germline loops: CDR1 SGHRS, CDR2 YFSETQ. The DNA of the CDR3 is TGCGCCAGCAGCCCTAGGACAGGGCCCAATCAGCCCCAGCATTTT. As protein: CASSPRTGPNQPQHF.

This chain uses TRBV2 with TRBJ2-7, with a possible D match to TRBD1 (6 bases). The CDR3 has 16 amino acids. Between the trimmed V and J ends, which lost 7 bases and 6 bases, there was a span of 25 bases. Germline lookup yields CDR1 SNHLY and CDR2 FYNNEI. Here the CDR3 DNA reads TGTGCCAGCACCACAGGCACTACAGGGTTCAAGGGCGAGCAGTACTTC. Protein: CASTTGTTGFKGEQYF.